This section outlines one T cell receptor (beta chain) sequence together with its context. Its cognate antigen is unknown. Trimming took off 5 bases at V and 5 bases at J, with 14 bases between the two ends. Germline V gene data show CDR1 as LNHDA and CDR2 as SQIVND (reference sequence). This CDR3 contains 14 residues. The sample belongs to a study of cytomegalovirus exposure and HLA in healthy donors. About the study: Some 85 million unique TCRs, all from HLA-typed donors, were included in an early release of the data.

Researchers ran the PCR with 60 Vbeta and 13 Jbeta primers. This table comes from immunoSEQ multiplex PCR, and its TCRdb copy is limited to in-frame clones, with some not included. The sample includes roughly 130,000 clones, about 74% seen only once; the top ten take nearly 6%. Broader study findings: In vitro testing confirmed a few CMV-associated chains as specific for CMV antigens.

The sequenced sample consisted of PBMCs. The TCR comes from a woman in her forties or fifties in good health and CMV-seropositive. The chain combines TRBV19 with TRBJ2-3; D might be TRBD1 (7 bases). CDR3 region: CASSLTGRQDTQYF. The CDR3 DNA reads as TGTGCCAGTAGTTTGACAGGGAGGCAAGATACGCAGTATTTT.